The rows below give T cell receptor beta chains drawn from one sample of a study of T cell repertoires in aging, cancer and after chemotherapy. TCRdb independently ran MiXCR on the multiplex PCR reads; one entry per CDR3 protein. The sample lists several thousand distinct CDR3 sequences; about two fifths were seen once. Sequencing was done on a sample of blood. The origin of the receptors is a human donor in good health. Each CDR3 is given with its conserved first and last residue. A D gene is named only where the DNA matches it firmly. A row's size may be missing; if present it is once, few, many or a size class.

clone_size j_call d_call v_call cdr3_aa cdr3_nt
. TRBJ1-1 . TRBV6-6 CASGGGGYTEAFF TGTGCCAGCGGGGGGGGGGGATACACTGAAGCTTTCTTT
. TRBJ2-3 . TRBV4-2 CASRGTDTQYF TGTGCCAGCAGGGGCACAGATACGCAGTATTTT
. TRBJ2-7 . TRBV5-6 CASSLGVMSYEQYF TGTGCCAGCAGCTTGGGGGTAATGTCCTACGAGCAGTACTTC
few TRBJ2-5 TRBD2 TRBV6-4 CASSYGGAIETQYF TGTGCCAGCAGTTACGGGGGGGCTATAGAGACCCAGTACTTC
. TRBJ1-1 . TRBV4-3 CASSQELSEAFF TGTGCCAGCAGCCAAGAGCTGTCGGAAGCTTTCTTT
. TRBJ2-3 . TRBV12-3/TRBV12-4 CASTSTDTQYF TGTGCCAGCACTAGCACAGATACGCAGTATTTT
. TRBJ2-2 . TRBV27 CASRTPPGELFF TGTGCCAGCAGGACCCCTCCTGGGGAGCTGTTTTTT
. TRBJ2-7 . TRBV7-6 CASSEGLGGLSEQYF TGTGCCAGCAGCGAGGGACTCGGAGGTCTTTCCGAGCAGTACTTC
. TRBJ2-7 . TRBV11-1 CASSLILYEQYF TGTGCCAGCAGCTTAATTCTTTACGAGCAGTACTTC
few TRBJ2-7 TRBD2 TRBV6-5 CASSYGTSTYEQYF TGTGCCAGCAGTTACGGGACTAGCACCTACGAGCAGTACTTC
few TRBJ2-7 TRBD2 TRBV30 CAWSSAERGGYEQYF TGTGCCTGGAGTAGCGCCGAGCGGGGGGGGTACGAGCAGTACTTC
once TRBJ1-3 TRBD1 TRBV7-9 CASSQTGQGRNTIYF TGTGCCAGCAGCCAGACGGGACAGGGGCGAAACACCATATATTTT
. TRBJ2-1 TRBD2 TRBV6-2/TRBV6-3 CASSYGLVSYNEQFF TGTGCCAGCAGTTACGGACTAGTTTCTTACAATGAGCAGTTCTTC
. TRBJ2-5 . TRBV6-6 CASSYLGIQETQYF TGTGCCAGCAGTTACTTAGGAATTCAGGAGACCCAGTACTTC
. TRBJ2-3 TRBD2 TRBV6-2/TRBV6-3 CASSPPGLAGGSEDTQYF TGTGCCAGCAGCCCCCCGGGACTAGCGGGGGGGAGTGAGGATACGCAGTATTTT
. TRBJ2-7 TRBD1 TRBV5-6 CASSLAETGGSYEQYF TGTGCCAGCAGCTTGGCCGAGACAGGGGGCTCCTACGAGCAGTACTTC
few TRBJ2-3 . TRBV6-2/TRBV6-3 CASSYLAGRTDTQYF TGTGCCAGCAGTTACTTGGCAGGCCGCACAGATACGCAGTATTTT
. TRBJ2-7 TRBD1 TRBV6-6 CASSPQGQSPTGF TGTGCCAGCAGTCCCCAGGGACAGTCCCCCACGGGCTTC
. TRBJ2-2 . TRBV21-1 CASSKFVTTLSGQSNTGELFF TGTGCCAGCAGCAAATTTGTGACCACCCTAAGCGGACAGTCGAACACCGGGGAGCTGTTTTTT
once TRBJ1-5 . TRBV5-4 CASSLSGLGQPQHF TGTGCCAGCAGCTTGTCGGGTCTTGGACAGCCCCAGCATTTT
medium-sized TRBJ2-2 . TRBV6-6 CASKANTGELFF TGTGCCAGCAAGGCGAACACCGGGGAGCTGTTTTTT
. TRBJ2-1 . TRBV6-1 CAISERGDYNEQFF TGTGCCATCAGTGAGCGTGGGGACTACAATGAGCAGTTCTTC
. TRBJ2-5 . TRBV6-5 CAIKHSQGETQYF TGTGCCATCAAGCACTCTCAAGGGGAGACCCAGTACTTC
. TRBJ2-3 . TRBV6-2/TRBV6-3 CASSERGSGTDTQYF TGTGCCAGCAGTGAACGGGGGAGTGGCACAGATACGCAGTATTTT
. TRBJ2-7 . TRBV5-6 CASSSVTTYEQYF TGTGCCAGCAGTTCCGTAACCACCTACGAGCAGTACTTC
few TRBJ2-1 . TRBV13 CATLLEVSYNEQFF TGTGCCACCTTACTTGAGGTATCCTACAATGAGCAGTTCTTC
. TRBJ1-5 . TRBV19 CASSIDLFGQVSYSNQPQHF TGTGCCAGTAGTATAGATCTATTTGGGCAAGTTAGCTATAGCAATCAGCCCCAGCATTTT
few TRBJ2-5 TRBD2 TRBV6-5 CASSGTRETQYF TGTGCCAGTAGCGGGACTCGGGAGACCCAGTACTTC
few TRBJ2-7 . TRBV6-5 CASRTSSPYEQYF TGTGCCAGCAGAACTAGCTCTCCCTACGAGCAGTACTTC
. TRBJ1-2 . TRBV19 CASRPAGGLDGYTF TGTGCCAGTAGGCCAGCGGGGGGGCTGGATGGCTACACCTTC
once TRBJ1-1 . TRBV6-1 CASLTKGMNTEAFF TGTGCCAGTCTTACTAAGGGGATGAACACTGAAGCTTTCTTT
few TRBJ2-1 . TRBV6-2/TRBV6-3 CASSYGAEGGNEQFF TGTGCCAGCAGTTACGGGGCCGAAGGGGGCAATGAGCAGTTCTTC
. TRBJ1-4 . TRBV6-5 CASRTIGTNEKLFF TGTGCCAGCAGGACAATAGGGACTAATGAAAAACTGTTTTTT
. TRBJ2-7 TRBD1 TRBV12-3/TRBV12-4 CASSLGTGGFLEQYF TGTGCCAGCAGTTTAGGGACAGGGGGCTTCCTGGAGCAGTACTTC
. TRBJ2-2 . TRBV12-3/TRBV12-4 CASSWNRWNTGELFF TGTGCCAGCAGTTGGAACAGGTGGAACACCGGGGAGCTGTTTTTT
few TRBJ2-2 TRBD2 TRBV20-1 CSARDLSGGDTGELFF TGCAGTGCTAGAGATTTGTCGGGGGGAGACACCGGGGAGCTGTTTTTT
. TRBJ2-7 . TRBV6-1 CASSSIIRGLADYEQYF TGTGCCAGCAGTTCCATCATTCGAGGTCTAGCCGATTACGAGCAGTACTTC
. TRBJ2-7 . TRBV2 CASSGSQVSYEQYF TGTGCCAGCAGTGGAAGTCAGGTCTCCTACGAGCAGTACTTC
. TRBJ2-5 . TRBV20-1 CSASRTAQETQYF TGCAGTGCTAGCCGGACAGCGCAAGAGACCCAGTACTTC
. TRBJ1-5 . TRBV7-9 CASSLGQTVAHNQPQHF TGTGCCAGCAGCTTAGGGCAGACTGTGGCACACAATCAGCCCCAGCATTTT
. TRBJ2-2 . TRBV18 CASSPGGNTGELFF TGTGCCAGCTCACCAGGGGGGAACACCGGGGAGCTGTTTTTT
medium-sized TRBJ2-2 . TRBV6-5 CASSASTTNTGELFF TGTGCCAGCAGCGCTAGTACAACGAACACCGGGGAGCTGTTTTTT
few TRBJ1-2 . TRBV5-1 CASSLRTNYGYTF TGTGCCAGCAGCTTGAGGACAAATTATGGCTACACCTTC